These 3 T cell receptor beta chains share one sample of origin, sequenced in a study of pediatric ulcerative colitis. TCRdb's copy holds only in-frame clones and misses some; the assay was immunoSEQ multiplex PCR. The sample has fewer than 15,000 clones, about 90% seen once. Sequencing input: blood. The receptor set was obtained from a boy younger than 18 with moderate ulcerative colitis.

This chain uses TRBV7-8 with TRBJ2-1; TRBD2 agrees at 9 bases. V lost 5 bases, J lost 7 bases, and 15 bases stayed unmatched. Germline assignment: CDR1 SGHVS and CDR2 FQNEAQ. This CDR3 has 17 amino acids. CDR3 sequence: CASSPFRGSGGSNEQFF. The DNA for the CDR3 is TGTGCCAGCAGCCCTTTTCGCGGTAGCGGGGGATCGAATGAGCAGTTCTTC.

The chain recombines TRBV28 with TRBJ2-1; D possibly corresponds to TRBD2 (6 bases). The CDR3 totals 13 residues. Germline CDR1 MDHEN, CDR2 SYDVKM. Trimming cost V 6 bases and J 5 bases, with 11 bases left between them. The CDR3: CASRPGLNNEQFF. DNA for the CDR3: TGTGCCAGCAGGCCGGGACTTAACAATGAGCAGTTCTTC.

J is TRBJ2-1 and V is TRBV19, with D perhaps TRBD1 or TRBD2 (5 bases each). Per germline, CDR1 LNHDA and CDR2 SQIVND (reference sequence). The CDR3 runs to 13 residues. V lost 5 bases and J 9 bases, leaving 14 bases between the germline ends. The chain's CDR3 is CASSGTSVGEQFF. As DNA, the CDR3 is TGTGCCAGTAGTGGGACCTCGGTGGGTGAGCAGTTCTTC.